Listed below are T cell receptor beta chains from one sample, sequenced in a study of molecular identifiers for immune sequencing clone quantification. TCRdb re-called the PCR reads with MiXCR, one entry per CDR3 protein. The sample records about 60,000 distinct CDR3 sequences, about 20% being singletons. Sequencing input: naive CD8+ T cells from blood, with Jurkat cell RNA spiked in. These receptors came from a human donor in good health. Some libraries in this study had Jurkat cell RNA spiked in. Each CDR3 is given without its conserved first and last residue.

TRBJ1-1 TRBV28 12 ASSSALSVPEAF
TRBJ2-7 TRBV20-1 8 SAVTYEQY
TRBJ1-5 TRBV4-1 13 ASSQDRGAGQPQH
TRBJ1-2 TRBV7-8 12 ASSPEPGDYGYT
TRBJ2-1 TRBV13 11 ASGGDSGNEQF
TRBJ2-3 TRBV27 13 ASSSGSMGTDTPY
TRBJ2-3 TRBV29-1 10 SVERETDTQY
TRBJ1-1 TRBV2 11 ARLEGETTEAF
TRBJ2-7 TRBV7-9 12 ASSLSVPGDEQY
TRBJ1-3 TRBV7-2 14 ASGDNSLGSGDTIY
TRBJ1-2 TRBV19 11 ASLGGANYGYT
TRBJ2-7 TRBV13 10 ASSLEGREQY
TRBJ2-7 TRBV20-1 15 SAAGHDLANTPYEQY
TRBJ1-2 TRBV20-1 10 SASTGGWGYT
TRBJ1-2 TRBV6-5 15 ASSYSIGGGPDYGYT
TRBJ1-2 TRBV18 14 ASSPPPGQPNYGYT
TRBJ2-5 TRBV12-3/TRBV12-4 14 ASSQGLAGGPETQY
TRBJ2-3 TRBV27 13 ASSPFPGLKDTQY
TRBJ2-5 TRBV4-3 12 ASSPDRSQETQY
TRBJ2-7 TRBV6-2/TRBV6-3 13 ASRQTSGKTYEQY
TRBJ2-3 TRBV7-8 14 ASSLSQLTSTDTQY
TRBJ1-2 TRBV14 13 ASSPRDRGLIGYT
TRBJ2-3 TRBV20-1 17 SATSPGLAGVGNTDTQY
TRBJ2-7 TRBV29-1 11 SVEVNPGYEQY
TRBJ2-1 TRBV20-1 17 SARVSRTSGRLSYNEQF
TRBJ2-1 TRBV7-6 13 ASSLNRLAANEQF
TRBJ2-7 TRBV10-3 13 AISEPTSVGYEQY
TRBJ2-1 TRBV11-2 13 ASSHSGMERGEQF
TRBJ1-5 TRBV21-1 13 ASSKVRVGGQPQH